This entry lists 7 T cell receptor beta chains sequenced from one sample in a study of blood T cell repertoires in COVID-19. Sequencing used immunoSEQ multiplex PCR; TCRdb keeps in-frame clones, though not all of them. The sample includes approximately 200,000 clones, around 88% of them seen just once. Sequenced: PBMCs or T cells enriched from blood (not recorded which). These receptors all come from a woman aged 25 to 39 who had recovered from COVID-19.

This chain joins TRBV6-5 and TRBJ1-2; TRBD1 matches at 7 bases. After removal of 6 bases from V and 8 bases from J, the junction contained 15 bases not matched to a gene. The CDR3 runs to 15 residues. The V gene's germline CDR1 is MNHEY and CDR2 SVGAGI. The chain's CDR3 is CASSSTDRQGDGYTF. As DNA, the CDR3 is TGTGCCAGCAGCTCTACTGATAGACAGGGTGACGGCTACACCTTC.

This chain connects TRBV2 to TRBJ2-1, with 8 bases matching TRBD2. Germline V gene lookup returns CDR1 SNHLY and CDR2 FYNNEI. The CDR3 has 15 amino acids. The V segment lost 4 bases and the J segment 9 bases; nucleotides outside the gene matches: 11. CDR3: CASSVIREGAGEQFF. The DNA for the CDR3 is TGTGCCAGCAGTGTAATCCGGGAGGGAGCGGGTGAGCAGTTCTTC.

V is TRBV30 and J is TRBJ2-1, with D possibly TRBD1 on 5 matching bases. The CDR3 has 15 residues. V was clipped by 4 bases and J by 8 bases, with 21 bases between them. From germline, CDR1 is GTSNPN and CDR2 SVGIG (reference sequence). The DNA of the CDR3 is TGTGCCTGGAACATACAGGTCACCCGCGCCGATGAGCAGTTCTTC. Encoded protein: CAWNIQVTRADEQFF.

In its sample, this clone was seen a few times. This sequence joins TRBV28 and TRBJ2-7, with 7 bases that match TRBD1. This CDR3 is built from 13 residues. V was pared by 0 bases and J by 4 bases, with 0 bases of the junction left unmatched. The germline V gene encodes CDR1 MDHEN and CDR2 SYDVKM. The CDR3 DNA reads TGTGCCAGCAGTTTATGGGACAGGTACGAGCAGTACTTC. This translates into CASSLWDRYEQYF. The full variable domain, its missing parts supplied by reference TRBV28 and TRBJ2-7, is DVKVTQSSRYLVKRTGEKVFLECVQDMDHENMFWYRQDPGLGLRLIYFSYDVKMKEKGDIPEGYSVSREKKERFSLILESASTNQTSMYLCASSLWDRYEQYFGPGTRLTVT.

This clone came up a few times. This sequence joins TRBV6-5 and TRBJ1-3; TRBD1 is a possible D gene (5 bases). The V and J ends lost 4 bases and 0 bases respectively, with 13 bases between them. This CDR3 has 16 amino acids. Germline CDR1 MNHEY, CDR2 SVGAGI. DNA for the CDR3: TGTGCCAGCAGTTTGGAGGGGTCGAGCTCTGGAAACACCATATATTTT. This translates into CASSLEGSSSGNTIYF.

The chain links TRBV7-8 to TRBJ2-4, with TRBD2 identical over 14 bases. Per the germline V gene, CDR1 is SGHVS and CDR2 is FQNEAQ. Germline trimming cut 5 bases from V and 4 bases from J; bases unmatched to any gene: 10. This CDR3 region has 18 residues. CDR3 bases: TGTGCCAGCAGCGCACGACTAGCGGGAGGGCAGGATAAAAACATTCAGTACTTC. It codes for CASSARLAGGQDKNIQYF.

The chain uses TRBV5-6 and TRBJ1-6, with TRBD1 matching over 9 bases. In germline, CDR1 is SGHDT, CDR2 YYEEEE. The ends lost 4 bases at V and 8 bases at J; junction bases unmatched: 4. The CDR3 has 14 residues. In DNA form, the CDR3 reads TGTGCCAGCAGCCGCGGACAGGGGCATTCACCCCTCCACTTT. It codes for CASSRGQGHSPLHF.